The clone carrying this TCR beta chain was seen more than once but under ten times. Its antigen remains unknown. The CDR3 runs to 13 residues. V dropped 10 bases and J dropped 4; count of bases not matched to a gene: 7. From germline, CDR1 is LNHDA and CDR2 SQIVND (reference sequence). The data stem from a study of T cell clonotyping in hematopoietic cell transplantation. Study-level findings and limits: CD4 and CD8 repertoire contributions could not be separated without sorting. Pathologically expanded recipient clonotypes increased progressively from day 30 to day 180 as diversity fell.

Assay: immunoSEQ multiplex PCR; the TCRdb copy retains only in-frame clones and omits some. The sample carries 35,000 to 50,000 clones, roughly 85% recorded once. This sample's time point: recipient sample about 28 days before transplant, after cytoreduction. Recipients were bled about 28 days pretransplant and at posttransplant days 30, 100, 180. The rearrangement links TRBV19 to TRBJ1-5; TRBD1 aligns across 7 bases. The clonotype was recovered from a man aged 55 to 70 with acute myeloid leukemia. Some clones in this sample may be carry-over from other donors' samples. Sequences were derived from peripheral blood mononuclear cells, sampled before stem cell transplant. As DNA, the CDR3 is TGTGCCATCTCGGTACAGGGGAATCAGCCCCAGCATTTT. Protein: CAISVQGNQPQHF.